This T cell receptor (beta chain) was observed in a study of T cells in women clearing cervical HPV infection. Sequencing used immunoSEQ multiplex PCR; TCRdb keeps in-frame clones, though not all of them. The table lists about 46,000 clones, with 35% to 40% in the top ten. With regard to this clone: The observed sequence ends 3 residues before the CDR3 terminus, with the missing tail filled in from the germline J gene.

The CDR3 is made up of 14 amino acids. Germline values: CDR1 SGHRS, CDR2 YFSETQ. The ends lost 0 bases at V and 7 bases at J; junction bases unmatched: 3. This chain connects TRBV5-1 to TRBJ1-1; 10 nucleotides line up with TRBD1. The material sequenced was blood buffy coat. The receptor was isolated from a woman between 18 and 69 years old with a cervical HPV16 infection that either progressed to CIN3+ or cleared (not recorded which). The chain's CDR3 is CASSLGDRGLEAFF. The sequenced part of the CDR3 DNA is TGCGCCAGCAGCTTGGGGGACAGGGGCCTTGAA.